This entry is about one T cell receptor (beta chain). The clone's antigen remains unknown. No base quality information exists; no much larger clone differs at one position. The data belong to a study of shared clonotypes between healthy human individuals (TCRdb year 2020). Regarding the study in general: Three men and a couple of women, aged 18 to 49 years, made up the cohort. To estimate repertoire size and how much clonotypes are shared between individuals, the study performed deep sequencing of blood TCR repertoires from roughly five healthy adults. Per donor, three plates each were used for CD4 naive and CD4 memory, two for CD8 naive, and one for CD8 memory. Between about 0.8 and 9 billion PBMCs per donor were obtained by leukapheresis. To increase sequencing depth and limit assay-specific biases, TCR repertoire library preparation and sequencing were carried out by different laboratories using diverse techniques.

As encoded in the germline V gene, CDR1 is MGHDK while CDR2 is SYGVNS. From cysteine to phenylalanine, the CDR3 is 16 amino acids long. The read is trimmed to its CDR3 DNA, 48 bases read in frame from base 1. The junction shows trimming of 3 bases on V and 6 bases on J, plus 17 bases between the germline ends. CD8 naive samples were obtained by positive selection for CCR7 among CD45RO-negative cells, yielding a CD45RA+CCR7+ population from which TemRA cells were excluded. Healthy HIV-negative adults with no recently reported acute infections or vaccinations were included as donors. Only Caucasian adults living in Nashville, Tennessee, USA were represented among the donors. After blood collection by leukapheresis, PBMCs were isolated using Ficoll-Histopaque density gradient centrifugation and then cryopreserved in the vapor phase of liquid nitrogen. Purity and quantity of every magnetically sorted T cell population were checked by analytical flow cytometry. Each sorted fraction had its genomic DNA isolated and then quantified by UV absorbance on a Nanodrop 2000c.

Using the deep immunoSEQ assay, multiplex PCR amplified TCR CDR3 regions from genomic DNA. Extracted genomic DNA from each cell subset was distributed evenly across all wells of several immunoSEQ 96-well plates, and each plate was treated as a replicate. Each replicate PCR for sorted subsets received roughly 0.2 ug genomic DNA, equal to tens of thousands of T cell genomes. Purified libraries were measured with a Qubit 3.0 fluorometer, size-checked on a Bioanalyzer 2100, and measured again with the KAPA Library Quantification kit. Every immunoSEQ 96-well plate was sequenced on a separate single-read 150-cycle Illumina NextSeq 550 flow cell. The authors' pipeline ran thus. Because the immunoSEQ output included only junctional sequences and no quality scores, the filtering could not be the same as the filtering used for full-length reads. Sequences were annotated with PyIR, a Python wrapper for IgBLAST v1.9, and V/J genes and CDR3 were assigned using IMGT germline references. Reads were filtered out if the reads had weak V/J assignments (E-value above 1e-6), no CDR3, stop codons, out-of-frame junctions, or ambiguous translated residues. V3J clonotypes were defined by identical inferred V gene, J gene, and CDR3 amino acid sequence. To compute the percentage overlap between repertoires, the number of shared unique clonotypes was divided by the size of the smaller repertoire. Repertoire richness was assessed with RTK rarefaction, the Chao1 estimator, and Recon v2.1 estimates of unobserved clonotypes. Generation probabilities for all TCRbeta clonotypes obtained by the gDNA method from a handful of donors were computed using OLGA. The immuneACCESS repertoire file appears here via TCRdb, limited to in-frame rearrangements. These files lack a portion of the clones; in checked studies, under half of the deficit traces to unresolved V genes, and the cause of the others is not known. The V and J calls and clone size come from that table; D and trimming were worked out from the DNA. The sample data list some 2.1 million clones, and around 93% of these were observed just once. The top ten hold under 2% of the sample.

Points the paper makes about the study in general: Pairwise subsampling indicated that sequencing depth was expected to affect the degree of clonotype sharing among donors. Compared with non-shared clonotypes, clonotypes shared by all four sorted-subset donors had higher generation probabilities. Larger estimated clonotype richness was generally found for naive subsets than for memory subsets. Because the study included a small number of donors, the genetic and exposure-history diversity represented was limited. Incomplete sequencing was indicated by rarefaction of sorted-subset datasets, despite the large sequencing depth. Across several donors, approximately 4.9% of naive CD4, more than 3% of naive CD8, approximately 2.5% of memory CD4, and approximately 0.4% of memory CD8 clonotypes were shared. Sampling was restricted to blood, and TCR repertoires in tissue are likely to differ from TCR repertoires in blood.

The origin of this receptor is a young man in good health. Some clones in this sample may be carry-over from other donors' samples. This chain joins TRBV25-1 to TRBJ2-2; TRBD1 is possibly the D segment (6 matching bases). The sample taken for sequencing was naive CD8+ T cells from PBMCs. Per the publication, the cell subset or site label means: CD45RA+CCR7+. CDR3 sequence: CASSDPRGRRSGELFF. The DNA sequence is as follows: TGTGCCAGCAGTGATCCCAGGGGCCGGCGGTCCGGGGAGCTGTTTTTT.